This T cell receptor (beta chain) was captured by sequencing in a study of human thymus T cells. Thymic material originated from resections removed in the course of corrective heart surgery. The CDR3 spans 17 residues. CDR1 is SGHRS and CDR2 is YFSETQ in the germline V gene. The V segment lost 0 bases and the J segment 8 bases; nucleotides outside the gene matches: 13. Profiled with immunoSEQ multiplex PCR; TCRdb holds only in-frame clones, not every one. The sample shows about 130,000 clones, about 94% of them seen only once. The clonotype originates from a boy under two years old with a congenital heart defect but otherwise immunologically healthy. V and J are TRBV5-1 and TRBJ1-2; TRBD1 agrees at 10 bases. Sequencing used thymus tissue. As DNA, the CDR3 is TGCGCCAGCAGCTTGGGCCTTAAGACAGGGGGCAACTTGGGCTACACCTTC. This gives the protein CASSLGLKTGGNLGYTF.